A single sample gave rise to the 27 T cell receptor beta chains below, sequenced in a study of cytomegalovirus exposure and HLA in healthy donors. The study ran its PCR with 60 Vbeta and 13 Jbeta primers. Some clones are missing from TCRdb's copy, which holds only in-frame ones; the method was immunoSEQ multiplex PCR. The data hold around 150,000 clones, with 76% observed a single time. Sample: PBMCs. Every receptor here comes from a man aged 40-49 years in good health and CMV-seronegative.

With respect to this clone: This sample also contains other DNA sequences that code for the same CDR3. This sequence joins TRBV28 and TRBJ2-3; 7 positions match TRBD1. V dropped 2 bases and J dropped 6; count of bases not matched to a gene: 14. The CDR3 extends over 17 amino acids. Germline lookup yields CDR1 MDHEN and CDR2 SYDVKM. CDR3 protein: CASSLKGRGTDTDTQYF. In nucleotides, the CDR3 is TGTGCCAGCAGTTTAAAGGGTAGGGGGACAGACACCGATACGCAGTATTTT. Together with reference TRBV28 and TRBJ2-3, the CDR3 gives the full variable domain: DVKVTQSSRYLVKRTGEKVFLECVQDMDHENMFWYRQDPGLGLRLIYFSYDVKMKEKGDIPEGYSVSREKKERFSLILESASTNQTSMYLCASSLKGRGTDTDTQYFGPGTRLTVL.

The CDR3 region has the DNA TGCGCCAGCAGCTTGGCCCTGGACAGTCAGCCAGACACCATATATTTT. It translates to CASSLALDSQPDTIYF. The rearrangement links TRBV5-1 to TRBJ1-3, with D perhaps TRBD1 (6 bases). Germline CDR1 is SGHRS and CDR2 is YFSETQ. The length of the CDR3 is 16 residues. The ends were cut back, 0 bases at V and 8 bases at J, with 18 bases in the middle.

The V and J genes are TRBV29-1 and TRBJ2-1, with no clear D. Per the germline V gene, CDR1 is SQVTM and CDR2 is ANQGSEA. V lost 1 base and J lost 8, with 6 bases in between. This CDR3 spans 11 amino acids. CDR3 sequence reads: CSVEATYEQFF. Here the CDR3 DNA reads TGCAGCGTTGAAGCCACTTATGAGCAGTTCTTC.

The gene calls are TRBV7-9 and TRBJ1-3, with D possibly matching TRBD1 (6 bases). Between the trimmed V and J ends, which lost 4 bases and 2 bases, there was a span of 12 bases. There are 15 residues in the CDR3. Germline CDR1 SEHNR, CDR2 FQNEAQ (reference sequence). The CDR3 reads CASSYRVITGNTIYF. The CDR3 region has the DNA TGTGCCAGCAGCTACAGGGTGATTACTGGAAACACCATATATTTT.

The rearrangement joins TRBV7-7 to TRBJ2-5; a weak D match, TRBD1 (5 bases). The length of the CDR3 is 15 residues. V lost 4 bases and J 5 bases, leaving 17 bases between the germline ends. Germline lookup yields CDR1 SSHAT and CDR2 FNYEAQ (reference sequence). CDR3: CASSSLGSGKETQYF. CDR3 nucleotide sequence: TGTGCCAGCAGCTCCTTAGGCTCAGGGAAGGAGACCCAGTACTTC.

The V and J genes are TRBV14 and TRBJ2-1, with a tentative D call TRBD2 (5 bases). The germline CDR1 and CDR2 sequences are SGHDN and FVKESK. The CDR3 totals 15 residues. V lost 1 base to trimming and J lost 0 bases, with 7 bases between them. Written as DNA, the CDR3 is TGTGCCAGCAGCCAAGGCGACTACTCCTACAATGAGCAGTTCTTC. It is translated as CASSQGDYSYNEQFF.

The CDR3 spells CAWSRGGMSSYEQYF. CDR3 DNA: TGTGCCTGGAGTAGGGGCGGGATGAGCTCCTACGAGCAGTACTTC. The gene calls are TRBV30 and TRBJ2-7; tentative D call: TRBD2 (6 bases). The CDR3 contains 15 residues. Trimming left V 2 bases short and J 0 bases short, with 14 bases between. CDR1 GTSNPN and CDR2 SVGIG come from the germline V gene (reference sequence).

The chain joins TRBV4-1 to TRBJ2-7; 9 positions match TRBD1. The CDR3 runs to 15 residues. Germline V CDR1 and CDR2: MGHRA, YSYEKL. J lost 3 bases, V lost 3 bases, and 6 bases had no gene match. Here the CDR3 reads CASSQAGTGHYEQYF. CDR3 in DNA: TGCGCCAGCAGCCAGGCCGGGACAGGGCACTACGAGCAGTACTTC.

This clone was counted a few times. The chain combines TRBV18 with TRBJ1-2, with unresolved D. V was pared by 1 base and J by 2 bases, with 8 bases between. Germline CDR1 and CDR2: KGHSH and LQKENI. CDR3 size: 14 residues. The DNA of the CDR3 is TGTGCCAGCTCACCACGAAAACAGAACTATGGCTACACCTTC. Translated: CASSPRKQNYGYTF.

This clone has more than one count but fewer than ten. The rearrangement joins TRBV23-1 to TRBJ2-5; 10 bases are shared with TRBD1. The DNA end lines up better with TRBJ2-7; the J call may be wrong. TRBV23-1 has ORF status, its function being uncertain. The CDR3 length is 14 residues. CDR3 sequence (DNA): TGCGCCAGCAGCGCACGACAGGGGGCGCCCGAGCAGTACTTC. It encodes CASSARQGAPEQYF.

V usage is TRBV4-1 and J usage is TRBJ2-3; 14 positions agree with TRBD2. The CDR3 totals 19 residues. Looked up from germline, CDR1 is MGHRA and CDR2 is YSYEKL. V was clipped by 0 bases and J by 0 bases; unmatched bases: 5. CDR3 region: CASSQDGTSGGGSTDTQYF. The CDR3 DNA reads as TGCGCCAGCAGCCAAGATGGGACTAGCGGGGGAGGGAGCACAGATACGCAGTATTTT.

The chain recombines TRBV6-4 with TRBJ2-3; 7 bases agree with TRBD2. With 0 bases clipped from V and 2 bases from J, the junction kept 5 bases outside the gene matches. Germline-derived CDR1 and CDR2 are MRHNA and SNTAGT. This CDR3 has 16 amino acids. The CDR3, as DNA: TGTGCCAGCAGTGACTCGCCTAGCGGTTCCACAGATACGCAGTATTTT. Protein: CASSDSPSGSTDTQYF.

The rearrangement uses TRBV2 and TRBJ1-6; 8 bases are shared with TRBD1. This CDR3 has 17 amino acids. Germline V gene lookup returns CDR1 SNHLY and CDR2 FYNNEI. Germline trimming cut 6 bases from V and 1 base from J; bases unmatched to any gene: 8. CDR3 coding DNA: TGTGCCAGCAGAACAGGGGGAGGAGGGTCCTATAATTCACCCCTCCACTTT. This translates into CASRTGGGGSYNSPLHF.

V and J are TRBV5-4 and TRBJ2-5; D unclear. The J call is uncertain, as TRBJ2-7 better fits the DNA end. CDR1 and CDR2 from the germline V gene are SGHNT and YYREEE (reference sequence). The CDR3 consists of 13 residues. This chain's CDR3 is CASSRYPAYEQYF. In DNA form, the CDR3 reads TGTGCCAGCAGCCGGTATCCCGCCTACGAGCAGTACTTC.

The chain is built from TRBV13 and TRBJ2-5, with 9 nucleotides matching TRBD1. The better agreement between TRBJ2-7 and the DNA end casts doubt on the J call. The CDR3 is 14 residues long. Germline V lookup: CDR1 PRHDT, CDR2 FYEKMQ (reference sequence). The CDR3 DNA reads TGTGCCAGCAGCGGCGGGACAGGGACAGGCGAGCAGTACTTC. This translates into CASSGGTGTGEQYF.

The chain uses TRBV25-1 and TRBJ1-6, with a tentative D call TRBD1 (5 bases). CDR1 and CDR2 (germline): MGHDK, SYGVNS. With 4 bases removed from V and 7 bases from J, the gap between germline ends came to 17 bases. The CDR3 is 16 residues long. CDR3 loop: CASSGPGGVKNSPLHF. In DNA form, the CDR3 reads TGTGCCAGCAGTGGCCCGGGGGGGGTTAAGAATTCACCCCTCCACTTT. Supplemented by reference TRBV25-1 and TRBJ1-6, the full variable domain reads EADIYQTPRYLVIGTGKKITLECSQTMGHDKMYWYQQDPGMELHLIHYSYGVNSTEKGDLSSESTVSRIRTEHFPLTLESARPSHTSQYLCASSGPGGVKNSPLHFGNGTRLTVT.

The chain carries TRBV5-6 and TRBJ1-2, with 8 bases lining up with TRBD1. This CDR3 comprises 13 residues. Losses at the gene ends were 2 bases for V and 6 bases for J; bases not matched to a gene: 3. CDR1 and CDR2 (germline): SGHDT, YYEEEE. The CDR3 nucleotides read TGTGCCAGCAGCTTCCTGACAGGGGATGGCTACACCTTC. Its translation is CASSFLTGDGYTF.

Here the CDR3 reads CASSAGTSGNYEQYF. The DNA of the CDR3 is TGTGCCAGCAGCGCCGGGACTAGCGGGAACTACGAGCAGTACTTC. This chain connects TRBV9 to TRBJ2-5; 13 nucleotides match TRBD2. The J call may be wrong; the DNA end is better matched by TRBJ2-7. The germline V gene has CDR1 SGDLS and CDR2 YYNGEE. This CDR3 has 15 amino acids.

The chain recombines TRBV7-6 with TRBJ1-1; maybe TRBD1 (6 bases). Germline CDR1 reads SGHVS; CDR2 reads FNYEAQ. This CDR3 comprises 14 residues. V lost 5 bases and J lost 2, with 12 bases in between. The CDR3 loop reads CASSPATGNTEAFF. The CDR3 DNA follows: TGTGCCAGCAGCCCCGCGACAGGAAACACTGAAGCTTTCTTT.

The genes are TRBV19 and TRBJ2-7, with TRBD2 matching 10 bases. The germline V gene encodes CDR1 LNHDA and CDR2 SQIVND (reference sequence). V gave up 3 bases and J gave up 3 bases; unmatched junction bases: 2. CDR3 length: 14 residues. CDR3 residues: CASSITSGIYEQYF. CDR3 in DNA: TGTGCCAGTAGTATCACTAGCGGGATCTACGAGCAGTACTTC.

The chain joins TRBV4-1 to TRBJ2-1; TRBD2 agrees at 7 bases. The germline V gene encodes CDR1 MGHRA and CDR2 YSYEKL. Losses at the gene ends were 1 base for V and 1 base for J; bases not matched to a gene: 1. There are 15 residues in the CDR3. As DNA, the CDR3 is TGCGCCAGCAGCCAAGGGGGGGGTTCCTACAATGAGCAGTTCTTC. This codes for CASSQGGGSYNEQFF.

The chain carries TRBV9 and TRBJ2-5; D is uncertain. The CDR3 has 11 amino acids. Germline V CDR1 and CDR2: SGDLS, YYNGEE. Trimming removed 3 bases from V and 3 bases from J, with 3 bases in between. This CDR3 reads CASSAEETQYF. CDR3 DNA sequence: TGTGCCAGCAGCGCCGAAGAGACCCAGTACTTC. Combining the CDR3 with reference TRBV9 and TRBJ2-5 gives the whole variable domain DSGVTQTPKHLITATGQRVTLRCSPRSGDLSVYWYQQSLDQGLQFLIQYYNGEERAKGNILERFSAQQFPDLHSELNLSSLELGDSALYFCASSAEETQYFGPGTRLLVL.

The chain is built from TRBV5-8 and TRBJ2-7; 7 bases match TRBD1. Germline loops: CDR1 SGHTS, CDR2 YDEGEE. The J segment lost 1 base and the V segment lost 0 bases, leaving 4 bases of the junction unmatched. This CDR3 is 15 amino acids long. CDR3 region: CASSLEPGGSYEQYF. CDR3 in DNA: TGTGCCAGCAGCTTGGAGCCAGGGGGATCCTACGAGCAGTACTTC.

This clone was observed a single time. The CDR3 loop reads CASSVRGYNEQFF. The CDR3 nucleotides are TGTGCCAGCAGCGTTCGGGGGTACAATGAGCAGTTCTTC. This chain connects TRBV13 to TRBJ2-1, with D perhaps matching TRBD2 (6 bases). The CDR3 has 13 amino acids. In germline, CDR1 is PRHDT, CDR2 FYEKMQ (reference sequence). Trimming shortened V by 5 bases and J by 4 bases, and 9 bases separated the two germline ends.

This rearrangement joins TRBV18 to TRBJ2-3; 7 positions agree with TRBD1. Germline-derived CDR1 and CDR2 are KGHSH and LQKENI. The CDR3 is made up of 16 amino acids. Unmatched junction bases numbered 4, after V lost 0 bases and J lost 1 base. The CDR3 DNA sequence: TGTGCCAGCTCACCACCGAGTGGACAGGGCACAGATACGCAGTATTTT. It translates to CASSPPSGQGTDTQYF.

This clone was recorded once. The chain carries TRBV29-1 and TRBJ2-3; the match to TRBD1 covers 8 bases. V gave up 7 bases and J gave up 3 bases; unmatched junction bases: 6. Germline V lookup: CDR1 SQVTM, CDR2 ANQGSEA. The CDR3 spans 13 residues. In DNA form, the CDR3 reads TGCAGCGCAACGGACAGGGCTACAGATACGCAGTATTTT. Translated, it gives CSATDRATDTQYF.

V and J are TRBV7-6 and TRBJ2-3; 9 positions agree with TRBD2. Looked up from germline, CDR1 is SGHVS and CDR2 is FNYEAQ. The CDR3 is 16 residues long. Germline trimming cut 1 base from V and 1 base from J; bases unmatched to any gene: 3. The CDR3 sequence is CASSLERLAGTDTQYF. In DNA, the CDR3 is TGTGCCAGCAGCTTAGAGCGACTAGCGGGCACAGATACGCAGTATTTT.